This TCR beta chain derives from a study of early T cells in non-severe SARS-CoV-2 infection. Study details: Unsorted whole-blood RNA was sequenced in bulk, leaving chains unpaired. General study results and limits: Database matching using VDJdb favored anti-spike CD8 responses, with private and CD4 specificities left missing.

Unique molecular identifiers (one per individual cDNA molecule) were attached. TCRdb processed the 5' RACE reads anew with MiXCR; each CDR3 protein has one entry. The sample consists of approximately 56,000 distinct CDR3 sequences, more than 9.5% of them appearing once. The CDR3 is made up of 16 amino acids. Germline V gives CDR1 ENHRY, CDR2 SYGVKD. Trimming pared 0 bases from V and 10 bases from J, leaving 19 bases between. At least ten counts were recorded for this clonotype. What it recognizes is unknown. The origin of this receptor is an adult who was a healthcare worker with PCR-confirmed SARS-CoV-2 infection or an uninfected control (not recorded which). The rearrangement uses TRBV10-3 and TRBJ2-1; maybe TRBD2 (7 bases). Sequenced: whole blood. Written as DNA, the CDR3 is TGTGCCATCAGTGAGTCAGGGGGGAGGGCCTGGACGGAGCAGTTCTTC. Translated, it gives CAISESGGRAWTEQFF.